This TCR beta chain was profiled in a study of blood T cell repertoires in COVID-19. The sample holds one count of this clone. There are 12 residues in the CDR3. Trimming left V 7 bases short and J 10 bases short, with 17 bases between. CDR1 and CDR2 (germline): LGHDT, YNNKEL (reference sequence). Measured with immunoSEQ multiplex PCR; TCRdb has only the in-frame clones, and not every one. The profile shows approximately 150,000 clones, roughly 81% of them singletons. The rearrangement joins TRBV3-1 (or the pseudogene TRBV3-2) to TRBJ2-7; maybe TRBD2 (6 bases). Sequencing was done on a sample of PBMCs or T cells enriched from blood (not recorded which). This clonotype was obtained from a woman aged 45-60 years with acute COVID-19. This CDR3 is CASTTSGLPQYF. CDR3 DNA sequence: TGTGCCAGCACCACTTCGGGACTTCCACAGTACTTC.